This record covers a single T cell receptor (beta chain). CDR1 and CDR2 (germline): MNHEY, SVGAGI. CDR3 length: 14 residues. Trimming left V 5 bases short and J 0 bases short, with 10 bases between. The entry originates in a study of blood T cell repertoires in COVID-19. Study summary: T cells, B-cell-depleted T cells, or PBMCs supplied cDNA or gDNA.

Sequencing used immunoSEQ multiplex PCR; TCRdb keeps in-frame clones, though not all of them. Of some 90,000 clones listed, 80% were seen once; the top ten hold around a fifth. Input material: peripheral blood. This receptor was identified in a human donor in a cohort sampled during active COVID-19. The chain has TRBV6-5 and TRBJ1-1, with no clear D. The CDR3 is CASSLTNMNTEAFF. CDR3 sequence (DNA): TGTGCCAGCAGTCTGACAAATATGAACACTGAAGCTTTCTTT.